This T cell receptor (beta chain) came from a study of blood T cell repertoires in COVID-19. The overall study: Both acute and convalescent COVID-19 samples were obtained from the United States, Italy and Spain. PBMCs, B-cell-depleted T cells, or T cells provided the cDNA or gDNA that made up the material.

In the authors' workflow: How many nucleated cells were present was estimated from reference gene primer amplification. Here immunoSEQ multiplex PCR was the method, and the copy in TCRdb shows in-frame clones only, minus some. The V and J calls and the clone size are those of that table, but D and trimming were determined from the DNA. The table has fewer than 250,000 clones, 70% to 90% seen once; the top ten hold roughly 5%. Source material: peripheral blood. The source is a woman between 40 and 55 years old with acute or convalescent COVID-19.

The CDR3 is CASSRGGPEAFF. In DNA form, the CDR3 reads TGTGCCAGCAGCAGGGGCGGGCCTGAAGCTTTCTTT. The chain employs TRBV6-5 and TRBJ1-1, with D perhaps TRBD1 (6 bases). Germline values: CDR1 MNHEY, CDR2 SVGAGI. This CDR3 region has 12 residues. Trimming pared 6 bases from V and 6 bases from J, leaving 11 bases between.